This paragraph reports one T cell receptor (beta chain). The data belong to a study of blood T cell repertoires in COVID-19. Here immunoSEQ multiplex PCR was the method, and the copy in TCRdb shows in-frame clones only, minus some. In the table there are some 100,000 clones, roughly 87% of which are singletons. The germline CDR1 and CDR2 sequences are MDHEN and SYDVKM. Trimming cost V 3 bases and J 5 bases, with 14 bases left between them. The CDR3 covers 15 residues. The specimen sequenced was peripheral blood. This chain links TRBV28 with TRBJ2-1; D uncertain. The sequence came from an older woman with acute or convalescent COVID-19. CDR3 loop: CASSFDNYVDNEQFF. In DNA, the CDR3 is TGTGCCAGCAGTTTTGATAACTATGTCGACAATGAGCAGTTCTTC.